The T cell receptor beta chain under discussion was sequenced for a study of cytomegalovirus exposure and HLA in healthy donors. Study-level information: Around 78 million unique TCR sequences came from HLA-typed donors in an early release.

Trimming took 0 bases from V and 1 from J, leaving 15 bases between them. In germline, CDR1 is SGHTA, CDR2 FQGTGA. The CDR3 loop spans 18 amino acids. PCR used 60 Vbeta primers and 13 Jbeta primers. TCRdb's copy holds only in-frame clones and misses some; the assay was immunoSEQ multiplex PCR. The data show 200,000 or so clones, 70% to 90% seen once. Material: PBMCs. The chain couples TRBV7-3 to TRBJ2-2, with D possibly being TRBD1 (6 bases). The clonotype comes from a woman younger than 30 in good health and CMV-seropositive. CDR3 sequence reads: CASSLTGTLPGNTGELFF. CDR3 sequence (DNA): TGTGCCAGCAGCTTAACAGGGACACTCCCGGGGAACACCGGGGAGCTGTTTTTT. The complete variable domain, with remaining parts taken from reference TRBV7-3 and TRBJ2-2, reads GAGVSQTPSNKVTEKGKYVELRCDPISGHTALYWYRQSLGQGPEFLIYFQGTGAADDSGLPNDRFFAVRPEGSVSTLKIQRTERGDSAVYLCASSLTGTLPGNTGELFFGEGSRLTVL.